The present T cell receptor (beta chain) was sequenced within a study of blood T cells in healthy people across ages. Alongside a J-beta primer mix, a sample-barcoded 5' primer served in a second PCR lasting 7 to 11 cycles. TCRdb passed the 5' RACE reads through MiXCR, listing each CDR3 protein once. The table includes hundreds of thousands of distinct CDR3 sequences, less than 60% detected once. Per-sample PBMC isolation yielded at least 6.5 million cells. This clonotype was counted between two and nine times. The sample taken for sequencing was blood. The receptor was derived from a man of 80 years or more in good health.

CDR3 protein: CASSYTEREEQETQYF. The CDR3 DNA reads as TGTGCCAGCAGTTACACTGAGCGGGAGGAGCAAGAGACCCAGTACTTC. This chain links TRBV6-2 or TRBV6-3 with TRBJ2-5, with 9 bases identical to TRBD2. Per germline, CDR1 MNHEY and CDR2 SVGEGT. There are 16 residues in the CDR3. Unmatched junction bases numbered 6, after V lost 2 bases and J lost 2 bases.